These T cell receptor beta chains were read from a single sample in a study of OX40 agonist ivuxolimab in advanced cancers. The data were produced by immunoSEQ multiplex PCR, yet TCRdb's version contains in-frame clones alone and is incomplete. The sample carries approximately 94,000 clones, about 91% recorded once. The sequencing here drew on CD4+ or CD8+ T cells sorted from blood, taken in a trial of the OX40 agonist ivuxolimab. These receptors all come from an adult with an advanced solid tumor such as melanoma, head and neck, liver or kidney cancer. CDR3s include the opening cysteine and the closing phenylalanine or tryptophan. Each record gives: D gene, J gene, clone size, V gene, CDR3 protein, CDR3 DNA. D genes are given only for firm matches. Clone size is not always given. Where it is, it says once, few, many or a class for expanded clones.

d_call: NA; j_call: TRBJ2-4; clone_size: NA; v_call: TRBV6-6; cdr3_aa: CASRGGWVVADIQYF; cdr3_nt: TGTGCCAGCAGGGGAGGTTGGGTCGTTGCGGACATTCAGTACTTC
d_call: TRBD1; j_call: TRBJ1-2; clone_size: NA; v_call: TRBV5-4; cdr3_aa: CASSLALAGGIRGYTF; cdr3_nt: TGTGCCAGCAGCTTGGCCCTTGCAGGGGGCATTAGGGGCTACACCTTC
d_call: NA; j_call: TRBJ2-3; clone_size: NA; v_call: TRBV29-1; cdr3_aa: CSVEDSLGREDTQYF; cdr3_nt: TGCAGCGTTGAGGATAGCTTGGGCAGGGAAGATACGCAGTATTTT
d_call: NA; j_call: TRBJ2-5; clone_size: NA; v_call: TRBV4-1; cdr3_aa: CASSQGRGRERGETQYF; cdr3_nt: TGCGCCAGCAGCCAAGGGAGGGGACGGGAGAGAGGTGAGACCCAGTACTTC
d_call: NA; j_call: TRBJ2-7; clone_size: NA; v_call: TRBV5-4; cdr3_aa: CASSPAGGLEQYF; cdr3_nt: TGTGCCAGCAGCCCCGCGGGTGGGCTCGAGCAGTACTTC
d_call: TRBD1; j_call: TRBJ2-2; clone_size: NA; v_call: TRBV4-1; cdr3_aa: CASSPPGQGSGELFF; cdr3_nt: TGCGCCAGCAGCCCACCGGGACAGGGTTCGGGGGAGCTGTTTTTT
d_call: NA; j_call: TRBJ2-7; clone_size: few; v_call: TRBV11-2; cdr3_aa: CASSLALTGTEGTYEQYF; cdr3_nt: TGTGCCAGCAGCTTAGCCCTAACCGGGACGGAGGGTACCTACGAGCAGTACTTC
d_call: NA; j_call: TRBJ1-1; clone_size: NA; v_call: TRBV19; cdr3_aa: CASAPALNTEAFF; cdr3_nt: TGTGCCAGTGCCCCTGCTTTGAACACTGAAGCTTTCTTT
d_call: NA; j_call: TRBJ2-7; clone_size: NA; v_call: TRBV28; cdr3_aa: CASAGANSYEQYF; cdr3_nt: TGTGCCAGCGCTGGAGCCAACTCCTACGAGCAGTACTTC
d_call: TRBD1; j_call: TRBJ2-5; clone_size: once; v_call: TRBV7-9; cdr3_aa: CASSSGQGVWETQYF; cdr3_nt: TGTGCCAGCAGCTCGGGACAGGGGGTGTGGGAGACCCAGTACTTC
d_call: NA; j_call: TRBJ2-1; clone_size: NA; v_call: TRBV6-5; cdr3_aa: CASSYSGTTEQFF; cdr3_nt: TGTGCCAGCAGTTACTCGGGGACGACTGAGCAGTTCTTC
d_call: NA; j_call: TRBJ2-5; clone_size: NA; v_call: TRBV30; cdr3_aa: CAWKAGRSETQYF; cdr3_nt: TGTGCCTGGAAGGCAGGGAGGTCAGAGACCCAGTACTTC
d_call: NA; j_call: TRBJ2-5; clone_size: once; v_call: TRBV9; cdr3_aa: CASSVSRSQETQYF; cdr3_nt: TGTGCCAGCAGCGTGAGCAGGAGCCAAGAGACCCAGTACTTC
d_call: NA; j_call: TRBJ1-3; clone_size: NA; v_call: TRBV29-1; cdr3_aa: CSVTGSGNTIYF; cdr3_nt: TGCAGCGTCACGGGCTCTGGAAACACCATATATTTT
d_call: NA; j_call: TRBJ1-1; clone_size: NA; v_call: TRBV21-1; cdr3_aa: CASSPGTHTEAFF; cdr3_nt: TGTGCCAGCAGTCCAGGGACCCACACTGAAGCTTTCTTT
d_call: NA; j_call: TRBJ2-1; clone_size: NA; v_call: TRBV5-1; cdr3_aa: CASQSRGASYNEQFF; cdr3_nt: TGCGCCAGCCAAAGTCGGGGGGCGTCCTACAATGAGCAGTTCTTC
d_call: NA; j_call: TRBJ2-7; clone_size: NA; v_call: TRBV14; cdr3_aa: CASSHSYEQYF; cdr3_nt: TGTGCCAGCAGCCATTCCTACGAGCAGTACTTC
d_call: TRBD2; j_call: TRBJ2-7; clone_size: NA; v_call: TRBV7-3; cdr3_aa: CASSSGLADISYEQYF; cdr3_nt: TGTGCCAGCAGCTCCGGACTAGCTGATATCTCCTACGAGCAGTACTTC
d_call: NA; j_call: TRBJ2-1; clone_size: once; v_call: TRBV29-1; cdr3_aa: CSVIEDSYNEQFF; cdr3_nt: TGCAGCGTTATCGAGGACTCCTACAATGAGCAGTTCTTC
d_call: NA; j_call: TRBJ2-3; clone_size: NA; v_call: TRBV6-5; cdr3_aa: CASGASSSTDTQYF; cdr3_nt: TGTGCCAGCGGAGCGTCCTCTAGCACAGATACGCAGTATTTT
d_call: TRBD1; j_call: TRBJ1-1; clone_size: NA; v_call: TRBV6-1; cdr3_aa: CASSEDRTGAGAFF; cdr3_nt: TGTGCCAGCAGTGAAGATAGGACAGGGGCTGGGGCTTTCTTT
d_call: NA; j_call: TRBJ2-1; clone_size: NA; v_call: TRBV5-4; cdr3_aa: CASSLPFGSSNEQFF; cdr3_nt: TGTGCCAGCAGCTTGCCTTTCGGGAGTAGCAATGAGCAGTTCTTC
d_call: NA; j_call: TRBJ2-3; clone_size: NA; v_call: TRBV18; cdr3_aa: CASSPPTFEGTDTQYF; cdr3_nt: TGTGCCAGCTCACCACCCACATTCGAGGGCACAGATACGCAGTATTTT